This entry lists 17 T cell receptor beta chains sequenced from one sample in a study of early T cells in non-severe SARS-CoV-2 infection. TCRdb reanalysed the 5' RACE reads using MiXCR and keeps one entry per CDR3 protein. The table includes about 110,000 distinct CDR3 sequences, 12% detected once. The sample comprised whole blood. These receptors all stem from an adult who was a healthcare worker with PCR-confirmed SARS-CoV-2 infection or an uninfected control (not recorded which).

The gene calls are TRBV29-1 and TRBJ2-1, with a possible D match to TRBD2 (5 bases). CDR1 and CDR2 from the germline V gene are SQVTM and ANQGSEA. The V end lost 4 bases, the J end lost 8 bases, and 15 bases lay between the germline ends. The CDR3 loop spans 13 amino acids. The CDR3: CSVAGPAGDEQFF. CDR3 nucleotide sequence: TGCAGCGTTGCCGGGCCCGCGGGCGATGAGCAGTTCTTC.

This clonotype was counted at least ten times. The chain's CDR3 is CASSFGPRAGNQPQHF. DNA for the CDR3: TGTGCCAGCAGTTTCGGACCCAGGGCTGGCAATCAGCCCCAGCATTTT. The J gene is TRBJ1-5, the V gene TRBV6-5, with a tentative D call TRBD1 (5 bases). Trimming removed 4 bases at V and 2 bases at J, with 15 bases between. Germline loops: CDR1 MNHEY, CDR2 SVGAGI. The CDR3 runs 16 residues.

This clonotype was detected ten times or more. The chain uses TRBV10-3 and TRBJ2-7, with TRBD1 matching 12 bases. V dropped 4 bases and J dropped 0; count of bases not matched to a gene: 4. CDR1 and CDR2 from the germline V gene are ENHRY and SYGVKD. This CDR3 spans 16 amino acids. The CDR3 spells CAISVPGQGASYEQYF. Here the CDR3 DNA reads TGTGCCATCAGTGTTCCGGGACAGGGGGCCTCCTACGAGCAGTACTTC.

This clonotype was picked up a small number of times. This chain links TRBV5-1 with TRBJ2-1; no definite D call. Germline V gene sequence: CDR1 SGHRS, CDR2 YFSETQ. Trimming cost V 4 bases and J 0 bases, with 14 bases left between them. There are 16 residues in the CDR3. The CDR3: CASSLLPGSSYNEQFF. DNA for the CDR3: TGCGCCAGCAGCCTCCTGCCGGGTAGCTCCTACAATGAGCAGTTCTTC.

This clonotype was counted between two and nine times. The genes are TRBV19 and TRBJ2-3; 10 nucleotides line up with TRBD2. Trimming cost V 3 bases and J 4 bases; bases outside gene matches: 4. Germline CDR1 is LNHDA and CDR2 is SQIVND (reference sequence). The CDR3 sequence is 15 residues long. The CDR3 reads CASSMKSGRADTQYF. CDR3 bases: TGTGCCAGTAGTATGAAGAGCGGGAGGGCAGATACGCAGTATTTT.

Only a few counts were recorded for this clonotype. This chain connects TRBV29-1 to TRBJ2-1, with D uncertain. Germline V gives CDR1 SQVTM, CDR2 ANQGSEA. V was cut by 5 bases and J by 2 bases, with 4 bases left in between. This CDR3 is built from 11 residues. This CDR3 reads CSVRPYNEQFF. The CDR3 DNA follows: TGCAGCGTTAGGCCCTACAATGAGCAGTTCTTC.

This clonotype occurred a few times. The V and J genes are TRBV11-3 and TRBJ1-2; 8 nucleotides agree with TRBD1. V was clipped by 4 bases and J by 10 bases; unmatched bases: 5. CDR1 is SGHNT, CDR2 YENEEA, per germline. This CDR3 spans 12 amino acids. The CDR3 loop is CASSSDREDYTF. The CDR3 nucleotides read TGTGCCAGCAGCTCGGACAGGGAGGACTACACCTTC. The full variable domain, completed using reference TRBV11-3 and TRBJ1-2, is EAGVVQSPRYKIIEKKQPVAFWCNPISGHNTLYWYLQNLGQGPELLIRYENEEAVDDSQLPKDRFSAERLKGVDSTLKIQPAELGDSAVYLCASSSDREDYTFGSGTRLTVV.

The V and J genes are TRBV6-5 and TRBJ1-2; D unresolved. V lost 2 bases and J 4 bases, leaving 11 bases between the germline ends. Germline CDR1 MNHEY, CDR2 SVGAGI. The CDR3 extends over 14 amino acids. CDR3 residues: CASSYPASFYGYTF. The DNA of the CDR3 is TGTGCCAGCAGTTACCCGGCCAGCTTCTATGGCTACACCTTC.

This chain connects TRBV12-3 or TRBV12-4 to TRBJ2-1; D perhaps matches TRBD1 (6 bases). V was clipped by 3 bases and J by 6 bases, with 15 bases between them. This CDR3 has 15 residues. In DNA form, the CDR3 reads TGTGCCAGCAGTTTTGGAACAGGGCCAAGCAATGAGCAGTTCTTC. It translates to CASSFGTGPSNEQFF.

This chain links TRBV12-3 or TRBV12-4 with TRBJ1-5; the D gene is possibly TRBD1 (5 bases). The V end lost 6 bases, the J end lost 0 bases, and 12 bases lay between the germline ends. CDR3 size: 15 residues. The CDR3 loop is CASRREGRSNQPQHF. In DNA, the CDR3 is TGTGCCAGCAGGCGGGAGGGACGTAGCAATCAGCCCCAGCATTTT.

This clonotype was found a few times. V usage is TRBV14 and J usage is TRBJ2-5; 10 positions match TRBD2. The CDR3 is made up of 16 amino acids. Germline CDR1 SGHDN, CDR2 FVKESK. After removal of 5 bases from V and 4 bases from J, the junction contained 10 bases not matched to a gene. As DNA, the CDR3 is TGTGCCAGCAGCAGGATAGCGGGAGGTCGAGGAGAGACCCAGTACTTC. Translated: CASSRIAGGRGETQYF.

There are a few counts of this clonotype. The V and J genes are TRBV6-6 and TRBJ1-5; 8 nucleotides match TRBD1. There are 17 residues in the CDR3. The germline CDR1 and CDR2 sequences are MNHNY and SVGAGI (reference sequence). J was trimmed by 4 bases and V by 6 bases; bases with no gene match: 14. CDR3 in DNA: TGTGCCAGCAGACGTCCCGGGACAGGTTCCCTAAATCAGCCCCAGCATTTT. Protein: CASRRPGTGSLNQPQHF.

At least ten counts were recorded for this clonotype. Given the absence of the conserved phenylalanine or tryptophan at the CDR3 end, a read error is likely. The J gene is TRBJ2-5, the V gene TRBV7-8; D gene unclear. The CDR3 runs 13 residues. Germline V CDR1 and CDR2: SGHVS, FQNEAQ. Trimming cost V 8 bases and J 5 bases, with 15 bases left between them. For the CDR3, the DNA is TGTGCCAGCCGAAGATCTACTCACGAGACCCAGTACCTC. It is translated as CASRRSTHETQYL.

The chain links TRBV6-1 to TRBJ1-1; D ambiguous. This CDR3 is 13 amino acids long. CDR1 and CDR2 (germline): MNHNS, SASEGT. V lost 6 bases, J lost 1 base, and 9 bases lay in between. DNA for the CDR3: TGTGCCAGCAGGGACTTAGAGAACACTGAAGCTTTCTTT. Protein sequence: CASRDLENTEAFF.

CDR3 sequence (DNA): TGTGCCAGCAGTGATACATACTCTGGAAACACCATATATTTT. Translated, it gives CASSDTYSGNTIYF. The V and J genes are TRBV25-1 and TRBJ1-3; no firm D call. The CDR3 covers 14 residues. V was clipped by 3 bases and J by 0 bases, with 6 bases between them. CDR1 MGHDK and CDR2 SYGVNS come from the germline V gene.

The chain combines TRBV6-1 with TRBJ2-2; D is unclear. Germline V gives CDR1 MNHNS, CDR2 SASEGT. V shed 1 base and J shed 0 bases, with 9 bases lying between them. There are 16 residues in the CDR3. The CDR3 DNA sequence: TGTGCCAGCAGTGAAGTGGCAGCCTCGAACACCGGGGAGCTGTTTTTT. It yields the protein CASSEVAASNTGELFF.

This clonotype was seen many times. This sequence joins TRBV29-1 and TRBJ1-1; D might be TRBD1 (6 bases). With 5 bases removed from V and 4 bases from J, the gap between germline ends came to 20 bases. The CDR3 is made up of 15 amino acids. Germline CDR1 SQVTM, CDR2 ANQGSEA. Written as DNA, the CDR3 is TGCAGCGTTACAGGACAGCCCGAAGTAGGCACTGAAGCTTTCTTT. This encodes CSVTGQPEVGTEAFF.